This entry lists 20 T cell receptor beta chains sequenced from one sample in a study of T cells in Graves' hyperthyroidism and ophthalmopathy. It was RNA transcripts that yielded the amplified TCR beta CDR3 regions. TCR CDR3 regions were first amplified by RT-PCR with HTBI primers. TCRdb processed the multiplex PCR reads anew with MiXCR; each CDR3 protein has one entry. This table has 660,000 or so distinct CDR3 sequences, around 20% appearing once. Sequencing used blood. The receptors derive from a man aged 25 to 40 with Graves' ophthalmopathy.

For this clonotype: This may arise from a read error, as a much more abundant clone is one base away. The CDR3 DNA follows: TGTGCCTGGAGTGTAGGCAAGGCCCCTCCGTTTAGCAATCGGCCCCAGCATTTT. Its translation: CAWSVGKAPPFSNRPQHF. The V and J genes are TRBV30 and TRBJ1-5; no reliable D call. This CDR3 spans 18 amino acids. Germline values: CDR1 GTSNPN, CDR2 SVGIG (reference sequence).

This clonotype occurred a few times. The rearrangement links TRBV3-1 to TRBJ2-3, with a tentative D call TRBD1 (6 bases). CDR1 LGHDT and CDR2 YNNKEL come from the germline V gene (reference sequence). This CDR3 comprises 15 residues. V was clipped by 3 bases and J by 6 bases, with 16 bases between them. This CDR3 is CASSHRGESSDTQYF. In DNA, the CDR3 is TGTGCCAGCAGCCACAGGGGAGAAAGTTCGGATACGCAGTATTTT.

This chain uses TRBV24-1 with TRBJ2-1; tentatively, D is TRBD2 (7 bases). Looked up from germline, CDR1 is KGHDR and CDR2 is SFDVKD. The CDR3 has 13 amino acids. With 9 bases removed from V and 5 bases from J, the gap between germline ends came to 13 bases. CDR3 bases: TGTGCCACCTCTGCGGGGGCGGACAATGAGCAGTTCTTC. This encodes CATSAGADNEQFF.

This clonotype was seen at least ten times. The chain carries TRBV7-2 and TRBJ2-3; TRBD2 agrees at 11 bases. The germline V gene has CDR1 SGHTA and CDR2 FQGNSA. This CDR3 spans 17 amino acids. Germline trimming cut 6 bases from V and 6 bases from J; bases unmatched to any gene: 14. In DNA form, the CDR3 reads TGTGCCAGCAGTCCCCCCCCAACTAGCGGGAGAGGGGATACGCAGTATTTT. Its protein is CASSPPPTSGRGDTQYF.

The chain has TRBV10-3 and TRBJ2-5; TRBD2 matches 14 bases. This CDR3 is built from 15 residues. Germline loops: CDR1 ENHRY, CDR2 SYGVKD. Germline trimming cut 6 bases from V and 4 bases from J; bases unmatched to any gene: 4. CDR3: CAIRDGLAGGETQYF. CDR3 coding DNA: TGTGCCATCAGGGACGGACTAGCGGGAGGAGAGACCCAGTACTTC.

This CDR3 reads CAWNLQTGGADEKLFF. The CDR3 DNA is TGTGCCTGGAATCTCCAGACAGGGGGCGCCGATGAAAAACTGTTTTTT. V and J are TRBV30 and TRBJ1-4; 10 positions match TRBD1. Germline V gene data show CDR1 as GTSNPN and CDR2 as SVGIG (reference sequence). The CDR3 has 16 amino acids. Trimming removed 4 bases from V and 6 bases from J; junction bases left unmatched: 11.

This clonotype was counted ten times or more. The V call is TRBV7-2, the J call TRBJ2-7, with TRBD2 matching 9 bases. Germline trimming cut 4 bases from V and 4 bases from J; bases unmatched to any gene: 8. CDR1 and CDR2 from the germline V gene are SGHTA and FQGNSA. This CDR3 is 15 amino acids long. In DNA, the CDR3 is TGTGCCAGCAGCTCGGCCGGGACTAGCATATACGAGCAGTACTTC. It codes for CASSSAGTSIYEQYF.

CDR3 sequence reads: CSAGARQGNQPQHF. Written as DNA, the CDR3 is TGCAGTGCCGGAGCCCGACAAGGCAATCAGCCCCAGCATTTT. The chain is built from TRBV20-1 and TRBJ1-5; D is ambiguous. Germline V CDR1 and CDR2: DFQATT, SNEGSKA (reference sequence). Trimming removed 6 bases at V and 2 bases at J, with 14 bases between. The CDR3 extends over 14 amino acids.

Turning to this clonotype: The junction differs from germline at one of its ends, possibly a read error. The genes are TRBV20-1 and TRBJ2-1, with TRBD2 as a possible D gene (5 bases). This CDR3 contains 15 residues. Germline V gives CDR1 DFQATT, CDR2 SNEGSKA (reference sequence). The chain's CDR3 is CGASPARLTYNEQFF. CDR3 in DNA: TGCGGTGCTAGCCCCGCTAGGTTAACCTACAATGAGCAGTTCTTC.

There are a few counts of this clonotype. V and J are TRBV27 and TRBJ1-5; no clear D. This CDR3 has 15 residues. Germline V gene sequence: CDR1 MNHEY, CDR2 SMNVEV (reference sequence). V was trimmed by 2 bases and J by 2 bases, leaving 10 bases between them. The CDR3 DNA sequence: TGTGCCAGCAGTTTAATGGCAGGAGGCAATCAGCCCCAGCATTTT. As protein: CASSLMAGGNQPQHF.

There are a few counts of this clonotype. CDR3 nucleotides: TGTGCCAGCAGTTTTTACGGGAGTGGGGAGACCCAGTACTTC. Translating it yields CASSFYGSGETQYF. The V and J genes are TRBV28 and TRBJ2-5; possibly TRBD2 for D (6 bases). From germline, CDR1 is MDHEN and CDR2 SYDVKM. This CDR3 is built from 14 residues. Trimming stripped 3 bases from V and 5 bases from J, with 13 bases between.

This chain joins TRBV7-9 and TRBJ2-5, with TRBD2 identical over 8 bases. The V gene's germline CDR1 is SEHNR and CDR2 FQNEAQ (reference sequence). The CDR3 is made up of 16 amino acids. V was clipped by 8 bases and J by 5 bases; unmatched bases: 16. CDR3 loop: CASGPTSGSTGETQYF. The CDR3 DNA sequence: TGTGCCAGCGGGCCTACTAGCGGAAGCACCGGGGAGACCCAGTACTTC.

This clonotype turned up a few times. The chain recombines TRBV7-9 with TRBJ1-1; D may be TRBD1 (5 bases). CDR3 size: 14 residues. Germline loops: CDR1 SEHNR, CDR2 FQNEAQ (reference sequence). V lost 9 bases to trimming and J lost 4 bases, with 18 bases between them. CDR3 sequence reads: CASGGFLPGTEAFF. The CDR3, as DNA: TGTGCCAGTGGGGGATTCCTTCCTGGCACTGAAGCTTTCTTT.

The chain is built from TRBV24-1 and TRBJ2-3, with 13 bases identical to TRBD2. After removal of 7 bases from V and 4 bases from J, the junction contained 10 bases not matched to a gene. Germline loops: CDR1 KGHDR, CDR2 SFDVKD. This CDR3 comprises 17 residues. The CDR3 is CATSFPGLAGTPDTQYF. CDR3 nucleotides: TGTGCCACCAGCTTCCCGGGACTAGCGGGAACTCCAGATACGCAGTATTTT.

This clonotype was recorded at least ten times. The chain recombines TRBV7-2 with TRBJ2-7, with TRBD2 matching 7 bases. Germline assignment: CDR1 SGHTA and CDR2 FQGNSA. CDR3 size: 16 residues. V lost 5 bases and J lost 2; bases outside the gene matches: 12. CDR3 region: CASSRGGSRVAYEQYF. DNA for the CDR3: TGTGCCAGCAGCCGCGGGGGTAGTCGGGTGGCCTACGAGCAGTACTTC.

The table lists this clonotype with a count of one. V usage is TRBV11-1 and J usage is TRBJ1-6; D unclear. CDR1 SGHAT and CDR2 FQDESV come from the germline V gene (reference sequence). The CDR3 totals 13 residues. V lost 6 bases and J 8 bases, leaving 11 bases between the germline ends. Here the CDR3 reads CASSEIADSPLHF. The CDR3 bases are TGTGCCAGCAGTGAGATTGCAGATTCACCCCTCCACTTT.

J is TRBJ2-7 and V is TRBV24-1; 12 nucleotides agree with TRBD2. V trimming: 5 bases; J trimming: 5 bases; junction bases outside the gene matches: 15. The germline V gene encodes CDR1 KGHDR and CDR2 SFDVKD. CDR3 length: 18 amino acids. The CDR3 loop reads CATSGLAGVQRLVHEQYF. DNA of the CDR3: TGTGCCACCAGTGGACTAGCGGGAGTACAGAGGCTGGTTCACGAGCAGTACTTC.

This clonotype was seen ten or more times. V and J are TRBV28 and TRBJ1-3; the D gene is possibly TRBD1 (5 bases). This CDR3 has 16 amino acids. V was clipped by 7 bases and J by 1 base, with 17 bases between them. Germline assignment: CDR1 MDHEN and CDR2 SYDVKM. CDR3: CASTPGAARSGNTIYF. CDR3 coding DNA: TGTGCCAGCACCCCCGGGGCAGCGAGGTCTGGAAACACCATATATTTT. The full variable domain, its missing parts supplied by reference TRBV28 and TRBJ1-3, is DVKVTQSSRYLVKRTGEKVFLECVQDMDHENMFWYRQDPGLGLRLIYFSYDVKMKEKGDIPEGYSVSREKKERFSLILESASTNQTSMYLCASTPGAARSGNTIYFGEGSWLTVV.

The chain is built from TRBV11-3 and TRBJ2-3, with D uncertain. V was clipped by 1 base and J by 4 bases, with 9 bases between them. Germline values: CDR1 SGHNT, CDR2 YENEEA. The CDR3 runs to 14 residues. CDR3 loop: CASSLGRRADTQYF. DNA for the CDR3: TGTGCCAGCAGCTTAGGGCGGAGAGCAGATACGCAGTATTTT.

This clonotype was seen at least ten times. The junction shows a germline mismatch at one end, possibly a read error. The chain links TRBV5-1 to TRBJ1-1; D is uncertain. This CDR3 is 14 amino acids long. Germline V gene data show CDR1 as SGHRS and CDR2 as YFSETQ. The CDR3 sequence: CASRFHDLRTEAFF. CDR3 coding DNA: TGCGCCAGCCGCTTTCACGACCTGAGAACTGAAGCTTTCTTT.